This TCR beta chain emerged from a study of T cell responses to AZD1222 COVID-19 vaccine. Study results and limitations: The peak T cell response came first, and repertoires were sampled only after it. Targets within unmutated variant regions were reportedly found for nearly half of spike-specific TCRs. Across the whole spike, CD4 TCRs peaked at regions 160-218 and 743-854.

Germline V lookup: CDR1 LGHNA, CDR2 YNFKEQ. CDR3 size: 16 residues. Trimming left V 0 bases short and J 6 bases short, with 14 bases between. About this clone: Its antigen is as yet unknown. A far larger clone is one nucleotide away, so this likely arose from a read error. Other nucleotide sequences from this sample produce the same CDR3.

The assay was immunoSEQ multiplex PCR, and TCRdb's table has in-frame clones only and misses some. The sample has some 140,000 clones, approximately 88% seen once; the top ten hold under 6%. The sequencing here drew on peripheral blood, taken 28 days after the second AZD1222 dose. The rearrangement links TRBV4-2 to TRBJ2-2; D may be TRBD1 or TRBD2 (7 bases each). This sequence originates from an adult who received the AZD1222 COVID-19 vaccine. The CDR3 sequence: CASSQDRGGLAGELFF. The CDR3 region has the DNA TGTGCCAGCAGCCAAGACAGGGGGGGGTTGGCCGGGGAGCTGTTTTTT.